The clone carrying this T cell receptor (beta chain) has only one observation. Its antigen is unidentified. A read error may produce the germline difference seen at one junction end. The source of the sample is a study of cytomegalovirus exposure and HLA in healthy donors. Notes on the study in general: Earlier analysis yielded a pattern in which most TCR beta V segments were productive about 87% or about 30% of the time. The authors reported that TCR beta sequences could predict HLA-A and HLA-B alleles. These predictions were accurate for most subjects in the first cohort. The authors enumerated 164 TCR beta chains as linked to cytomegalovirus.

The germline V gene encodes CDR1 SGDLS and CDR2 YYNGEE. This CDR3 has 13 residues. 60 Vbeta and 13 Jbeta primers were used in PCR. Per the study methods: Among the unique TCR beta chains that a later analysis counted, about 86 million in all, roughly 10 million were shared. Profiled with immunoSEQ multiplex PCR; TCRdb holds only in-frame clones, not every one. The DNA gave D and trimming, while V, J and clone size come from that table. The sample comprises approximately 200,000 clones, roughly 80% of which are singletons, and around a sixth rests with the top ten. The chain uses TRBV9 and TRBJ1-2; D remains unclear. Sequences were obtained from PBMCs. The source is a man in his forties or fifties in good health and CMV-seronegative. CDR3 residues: CASSVTNYYGYPF. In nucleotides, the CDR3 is TGTGCCAGCAGCGTAACAAATTACTATGGCTACCCCTTC. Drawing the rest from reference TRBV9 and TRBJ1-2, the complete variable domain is DSGVTQTPKHLITATGQRVTLRCSPRSGDLSVYWYQQSLDQGLQFLIQYYNGEERAKGNILERFSAQQFPDLHSELNLSSLELGDSALYFCASSVTNYYGYPFGSGTRLTVV.